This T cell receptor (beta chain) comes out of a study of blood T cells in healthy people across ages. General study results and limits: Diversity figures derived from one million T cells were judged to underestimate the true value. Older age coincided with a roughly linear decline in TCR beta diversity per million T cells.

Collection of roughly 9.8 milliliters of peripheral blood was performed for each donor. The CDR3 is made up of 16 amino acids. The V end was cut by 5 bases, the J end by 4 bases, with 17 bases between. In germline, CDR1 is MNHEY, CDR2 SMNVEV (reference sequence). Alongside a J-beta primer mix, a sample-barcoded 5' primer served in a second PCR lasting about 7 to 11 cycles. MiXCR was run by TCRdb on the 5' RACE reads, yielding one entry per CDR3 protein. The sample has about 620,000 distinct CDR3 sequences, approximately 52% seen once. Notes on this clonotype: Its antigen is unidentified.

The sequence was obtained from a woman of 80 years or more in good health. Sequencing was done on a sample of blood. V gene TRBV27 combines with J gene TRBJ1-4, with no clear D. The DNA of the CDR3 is TGTGCCAGCAGTAAGAGCTCCGCCTATTTTAATGAAAAACTGTTTTTT. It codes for CASSKSSAYFNEKLFF.